The 22 T cell receptor beta chains below were found in one sample sequenced in a study of T cells in Graves' hyperthyroidism and ophthalmopathy. The source material, RNA transcripts, was used to amplify TCR beta CDR3 regions. HTBI primers were used for first-round RT-PCR of the TCR CDR3. One entry per CDR3 protein, called by TCRdb with MiXCR from the multiplex PCR reads. The sample has over 700,000 distinct CDR3 sequences, around 38% seen once. The sequenced sample consisted of blood. These receptors originate from a man aged 18 to 30 with Graves' hyperthyroidism.

This clonotype occurred many times. This rearrangement joins TRBV7-3 to TRBJ1-1; D not certain. Germline lookup yields CDR1 SGHTA and CDR2 FQGTGA. The CDR3 runs to 14 residues. Between the trimmed V and J ends, which lost 2 bases and 1 base, there was a span of 8 bases. In nucleotides, the CDR3 is TGTGCCAGCAGCTTATCCCAGCAGAACACTGAAGCTTTCTTT. This sequence encodes CASSLSQQNTEAFF.

The rearrangement uses TRBV7-2 and TRBJ2-7; 9 bases map to TRBD1. The germline V gene encodes CDR1 SGHTA and CDR2 FQGNSA. J gave up 7 bases and V 4 bases, and 8 bases lay outside the gene matches. The CDR3 runs 14 residues. The CDR3 bases are TGTGCCAGCAGCTCCGCCGGGACAGGGAGAGAGCAGTACTTC. The encoded protein is CASSSAGTGREQYF. The full variable domain, rest sourced from reference TRBV7-2 and TRBJ2-7, is GAGVSQSPSNKVTEKGKDVELRCDPISGHTALYWYRQSLGQGLEFLIYFQGNSAPDKSGLPSDRFSAERTGGSVSTLTIQRTQQEDSAVYLCASSSAGTGREQYFGPGTRLTVT.

This clonotype has just a few counts. This chain links TRBV19 with TRBJ2-5, with 9 bases lining up with TRBD1. This CDR3 region has 16 residues. CDR1 is LNHDA and CDR2 is SQIVND in the germline V gene (reference sequence). After removal of 3 bases from V and 0 bases from J, the junction contained 5 bases not matched to a gene. The CDR3 bases are TGTGCCAGTAGTATTCTCGGACAGGGGAACCAAGAGACCCAGTACTTC. Protein: CASSILGQGNQETQYF.

There are many counts of this clonotype. This chain connects TRBV5-1 to TRBJ2-7; 7 bases fit TRBD2. The CDR3 runs to 12 residues. Germline CDR1 reads SGHRS; CDR2 reads YFSETQ. V lost 6 bases, J lost 2 bases, and 2 bases stayed unmatched. The CDR3: CASKRDAYEQYF. The CDR3 nucleotides are TGCGCCAGCAAGCGGGACGCCTACGAGCAGTACTTC.

As to this clonotype: Possible read error: a much larger clone is one base away. The chain joins TRBV5-1 to TRBJ1-2, with a possible D match to TRBD1 (5 bases). The CDR3 spans 14 residues. Germline V lookup: CDR1 SGHRS, CDR2 YFSETQ. The CDR3 is CANSLDLWDGGYTF. In DNA form, the CDR3 reads TGCGCCAACAGCTTGGACCTATGGGACGGTGGCTACACCTTC.

Here the CDR3 DNA reads TGTGCCAGCAGTCCGGCGGACAGACCGAACACTGAAGCTTTCTTT. As protein: CASSPADRPNTEAFF. The chain couples TRBV6-6 to TRBJ1-1, with TRBD1 as a possible D gene (6 bases). This CDR3 has 15 amino acids. The germline CDR1 and CDR2 sequences are MNHNY and SVGAGI (reference sequence). V lost 5 bases, J lost 1 base, and 14 bases lay in between.

The V gene is TRBV13, the J gene TRBJ1-1; 10 bases align to TRBD1. The CDR3 sequence is 13 residues long. After removal of 4 bases from V and 8 bases from J, the junction contained 4 bases not matched to a gene. Germline CDR1 is PRHDT and CDR2 is FYEKMQ (reference sequence). CDR3 region: CASSSGQGEEAFF. In nucleotides, the CDR3 is TGTGCCAGCAGCTCAGGACAGGGGGAAGAAGCTTTCTTT.

The rearrangement uses TRBV7-9 and TRBJ2-7, with a tentative D call TRBD2 (6 bases). The CDR3 has 15 amino acids. V shed 6 bases and J shed 0 bases, with 15 bases lying between them. CDR1 is SEHNR and CDR2 is FQNEAQ in the germline V gene (reference sequence). CDR3 in amino acids: CASSSGGGFSYEQYF. The CDR3 DNA follows: TGTGCCAGCAGTTCCGGGGGAGGATTCTCCTACGAGCAGTACTTC.

The chain couples TRBV5-1 to TRBJ1-4, with TRBD1 matching over 9 bases. Germline values: CDR1 SGHRS, CDR2 YFSETQ. The CDR3 contains 14 residues. V lost 4 bases and J lost 9; bases outside the gene matches: 7. DNA for the CDR3: TGCGCCAGCAGCGCCCGACAGGGGGGCAAAAAACTGTTTTTT. It is translated as CASSARQGGKKLFF.

The chain has TRBV4-1 and TRBJ2-7; D perhaps matches TRBD2 (6 bases). The CDR3 consists of 15 residues. V was pared by 1 base and J by 8 bases, with 18 bases between. Germline V CDR1 and CDR2: MGHRA, YSYEKL. The CDR3 DNA is TGCGCCAGCAGCCAAGTAATTAGTGTGGGGGGACAGCAGTACTTC. Translating gives CASSQVISVGGQQYF.

V and J are TRBV14 and TRBJ1-2; D not certain. V lost 4 bases and J lost 4, with 16 bases in between. CDR1 is SGHDN, CDR2 FVKESK, per germline. This CDR3 comprises 15 residues. The CDR3 loop reads CASSPTEADLYGYTF. In DNA, the CDR3 is TGTGCCAGCAGCCCGACCGAGGCGGATCTCTATGGCTACACCTTC.

Ten or more counts support this clonotype. J is TRBJ1-2 and V is TRBV10-3; weak D call: TRBD1 (6 bases). Trimming shortened V by 4 bases and J by 8 bases, and 14 bases separated the two germline ends. Germline loops: CDR1 ENHRY, CDR2 SYGVKD. This CDR3 has 13 amino acids. CDR3 nucleotides: TGTGCCATCAGTGCGACGGGGGCTTACGGCTACACCTTC. It is translated as CAISATGAYGYTF.

V is TRBV7-9 and J is TRBJ1-3, with no clear D. The V gene lost 0 bases and the J gene lost 0 bases, with 15 bases spanning the gap. The CDR3 runs 18 residues. From germline, CDR1 is SEHNR and CDR2 FQNEAQ (reference sequence). CDR3 amino acids: CASSLAAQHIISGNTIYF. The CDR3 coding sequence is TGTGCCAGCAGCTTAGCGGCACAACATATTATCTCTGGAAACACCATATATTTT.

The V and J genes are TRBV7-6 and TRBJ1-3; D gene ambiguous. This CDR3 contains 20 residues. The V end was cut by 1 base, the J end by 0 bases, with 22 bases between. CDR1 and CDR2 from the germline V gene are SGHVS and FNYEAQ. The CDR3 DNA reads TGTGCCAGCAGCTTAGACACGGTTTCCGTGTCAAGGGTCTCTGGAAACACCATATATTTT. Amino acids: CASSLDTVSVSRVSGNTIYF. Together with reference TRBV7-6 and TRBJ1-3, the CDR3 gives the full variable domain: GAGVSQSPRYKVTKRGQDVALRCDPISGHVSLYWYRQALGQGPEFLTYFNYEAQQDKSGLPNDRFSAERPEGSISTLTIQRTEQRDSAMYRCASSLDTVSVSRVSGNTIYFGEGSWLTVV.

The chain carries TRBV9 and TRBJ1-1; D call uncertain. V was shortened by 0 bases and J by 2 bases, with 14 bases between the two germline ends. The CDR3 consists of 16 residues. CDR1 is SGDLS and CDR2 is YYNGEE in the germline V gene. CDR3 protein: CASSVGSLGRNTEAFF. CDR3 DNA sequence: TGTGCCAGCAGCGTAGGCAGCCTCGGGCGAAACACTGAAGCTTTCTTT.

Only a few counts were recorded for this clonotype. V is TRBV19 and J is TRBJ1-4, with 7 bases that match TRBD1. The CDR3 loop spans 14 amino acids. CDR1 is LNHDA and CDR2 is SQIVND in the germline V gene (reference sequence). J gave up 7 bases and V 8 bases, and 10 bases lay outside the gene matches. CDR3 bases: TGTGCCAGTCGACAGGGAAGAGATCGTGAAAAACTGTTTTTT. Translation: CASRQGRDREKLFF. Full variable domain (rest looked up from reference TRBV19 and TRBJ1-4): DGGITQSPKYLFRKEGQNVTLSCEQNLNHDAMYWYRQDPGQGLRLIYYSQIVNDFQKGDIAEGYSVSREKKESFPLTVTSAQKNPTAFYLCASRQGRDREKLFFGSGTQLSVL.

This clonotype has a count of ten or more. The chain recombines TRBV29-1 with TRBJ2-7, with 9 nucleotides matching TRBD2. Germline V gives CDR1 SQVTM, CDR2 ANQGSEA. The length of the CDR3 is 15 residues. V dropped 1 base and J dropped 4; count of bases not matched to a gene: 8. The CDR3 spells CSVEVVNSGSYEQYF. In nucleotides, the CDR3 is TGCAGCGTTGAAGTCGTGAATAGCGGGAGTTACGAGCAGTACTTC.

This clonotype occurred many times. The genes are TRBV10-3 and TRBJ2-7, with D tentatively TRBD1 or TRBD2 (5 bases each). The CDR3 loop spans 16 amino acids. Trimming removed 8 bases at V and 2 bases at J, with 22 bases between. CDR1 is ENHRY, CDR2 SYGVKD, per germline. CDR3 DNA: TGTGCCATCTCAGGGCCAACGGGACCGGGCACCTACGAGCAGTACTTC. Translating it yields CAISGPTGPGTYEQYF.

Regarding this clonotype: It is likely a read error, because the conserved phenylalanine at the end of the CDR3 is missing. Because the CDR3's place on the DNA is in doubt, the DNA is left out and the CDR3 is given as listed by TCRdb. The chain carries TRBV7-3 and TRBJ2-6; TRBD1, the D gene given by the table, was not confirmed from the DNA. The CDR3 is 9 residues long, ends included. Germline assignment: CDR1 SGHTA and CDR2 FQGTGA. The CDR3 protein is CASSYDVGT.

This clonotype showed up many times. V and J are TRBV10-3 and TRBJ1-3, with D uncertain. Trimming took off 3 bases at V and 0 bases at J, with 6 bases between the two ends. Germline values: CDR1 ENHRY, CDR2 SYGVKD. This CDR3 spans 14 amino acids. CDR3 DNA: TGTGCCATCAGTGACACCTTCTCTGGAAACACCATATATTTT. This encodes CAISDTFSGNTIYF.

This clonotype was picked up many times. This chain links TRBV29-1 with TRBJ1-1, with TRBD1 as a possible D gene (5 bases). V was shortened by 6 bases and J by 10 bases, with 15 bases between the two germline ends. Germline CDR1 is SQVTM and CDR2 is ANQGSEA. The CDR3 totals 11 residues. CDR3 sequence: CSVRRGVGAFF. The CDR3 bases are TGCAGCGTCCGACGGGGGGTGGGAGCTTTCTTT.

This clonotype was detected only a few times. The CDR3 sequence: CASSTGGKNTEAFF. CDR3 bases: TGTGCCAGCAGCACAGGGGGCAAGAACACTGAAGCTTTCTTT. The chain carries TRBV6-6 and TRBJ1-1, with 9 nucleotides matching TRBD1. With V trimmed by 6 bases and J by 1 base, 3 bases remained unmatched. Germline V gives CDR1 MNHNY, CDR2 SVGAGI (reference sequence). The CDR3 totals 14 residues.